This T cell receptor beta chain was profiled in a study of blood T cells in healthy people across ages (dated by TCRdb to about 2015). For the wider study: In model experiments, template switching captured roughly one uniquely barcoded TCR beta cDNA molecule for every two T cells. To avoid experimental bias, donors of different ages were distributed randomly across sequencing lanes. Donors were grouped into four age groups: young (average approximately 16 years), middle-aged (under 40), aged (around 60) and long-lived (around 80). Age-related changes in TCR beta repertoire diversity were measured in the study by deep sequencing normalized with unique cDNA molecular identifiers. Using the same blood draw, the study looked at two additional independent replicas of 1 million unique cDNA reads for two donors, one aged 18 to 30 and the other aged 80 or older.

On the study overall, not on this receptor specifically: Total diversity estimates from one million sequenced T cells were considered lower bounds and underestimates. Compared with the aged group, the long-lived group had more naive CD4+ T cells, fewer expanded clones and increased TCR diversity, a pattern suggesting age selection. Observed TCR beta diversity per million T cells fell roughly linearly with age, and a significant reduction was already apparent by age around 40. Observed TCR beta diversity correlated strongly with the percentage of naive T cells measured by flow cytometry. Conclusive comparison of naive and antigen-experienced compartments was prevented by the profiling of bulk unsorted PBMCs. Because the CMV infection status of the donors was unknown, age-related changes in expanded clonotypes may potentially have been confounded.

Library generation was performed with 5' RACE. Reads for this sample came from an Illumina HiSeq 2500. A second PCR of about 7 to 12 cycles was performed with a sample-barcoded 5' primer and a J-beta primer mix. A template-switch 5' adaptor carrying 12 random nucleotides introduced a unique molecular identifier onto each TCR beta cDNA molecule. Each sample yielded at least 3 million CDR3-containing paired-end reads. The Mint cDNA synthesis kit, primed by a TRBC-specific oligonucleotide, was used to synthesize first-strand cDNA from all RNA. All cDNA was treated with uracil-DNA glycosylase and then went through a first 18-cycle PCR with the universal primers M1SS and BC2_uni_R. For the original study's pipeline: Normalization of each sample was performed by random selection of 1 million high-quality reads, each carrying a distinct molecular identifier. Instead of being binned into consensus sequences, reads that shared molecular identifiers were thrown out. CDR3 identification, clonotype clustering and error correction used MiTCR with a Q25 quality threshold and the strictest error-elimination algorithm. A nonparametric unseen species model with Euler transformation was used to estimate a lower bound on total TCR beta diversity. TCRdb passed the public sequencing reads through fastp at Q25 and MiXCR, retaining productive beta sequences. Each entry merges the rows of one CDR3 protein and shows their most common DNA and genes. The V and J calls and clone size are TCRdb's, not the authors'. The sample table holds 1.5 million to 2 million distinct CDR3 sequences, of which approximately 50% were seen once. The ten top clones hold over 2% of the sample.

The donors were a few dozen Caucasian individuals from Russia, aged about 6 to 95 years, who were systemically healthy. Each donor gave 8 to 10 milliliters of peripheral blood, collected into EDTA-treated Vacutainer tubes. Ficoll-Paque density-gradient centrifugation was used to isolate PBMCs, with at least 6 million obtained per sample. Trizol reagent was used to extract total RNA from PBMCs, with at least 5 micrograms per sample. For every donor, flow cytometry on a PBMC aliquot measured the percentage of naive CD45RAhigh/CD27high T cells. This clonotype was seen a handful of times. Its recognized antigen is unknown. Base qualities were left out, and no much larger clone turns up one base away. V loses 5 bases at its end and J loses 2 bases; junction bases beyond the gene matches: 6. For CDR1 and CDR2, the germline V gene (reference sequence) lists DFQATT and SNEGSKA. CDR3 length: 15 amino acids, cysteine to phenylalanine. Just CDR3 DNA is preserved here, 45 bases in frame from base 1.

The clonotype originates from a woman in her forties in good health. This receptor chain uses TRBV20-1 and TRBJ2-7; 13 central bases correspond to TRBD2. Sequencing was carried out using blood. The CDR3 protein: CSAGTSGGAAYEQYF. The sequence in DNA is TGCAGTGCTGGTACTAGCGGGGGGGCGGCCTACGAGCAGTACTTC.